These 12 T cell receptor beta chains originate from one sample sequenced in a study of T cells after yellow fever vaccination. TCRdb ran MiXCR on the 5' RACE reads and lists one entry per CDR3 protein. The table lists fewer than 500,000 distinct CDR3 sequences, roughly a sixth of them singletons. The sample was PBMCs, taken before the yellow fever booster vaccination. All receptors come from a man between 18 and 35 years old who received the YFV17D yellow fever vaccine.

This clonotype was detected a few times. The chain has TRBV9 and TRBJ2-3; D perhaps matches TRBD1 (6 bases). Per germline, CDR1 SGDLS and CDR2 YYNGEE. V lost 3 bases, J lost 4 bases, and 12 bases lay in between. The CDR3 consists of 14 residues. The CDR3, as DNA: TGTGCCAGCAGCGCAACCGACAGGCCAGATACGCAGTATTTT. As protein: CASSATDRPDTQYF. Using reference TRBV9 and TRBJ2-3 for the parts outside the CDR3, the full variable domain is DSGVTQTPKHLITATGQRVTLRCSPRSGDLSVYWYQQSLDQGLQFLIQYYNGEERAKGNILERFSAQQFPDLHSELNLSSLELGDSALYFCASSATDRPDTQYFGPGTRLTVL.

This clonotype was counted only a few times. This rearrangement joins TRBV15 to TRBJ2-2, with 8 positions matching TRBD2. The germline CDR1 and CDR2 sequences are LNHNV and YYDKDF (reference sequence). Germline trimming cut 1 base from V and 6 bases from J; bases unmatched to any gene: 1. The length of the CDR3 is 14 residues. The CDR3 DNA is TGTGCCACCAGCAGAGTTAGCGGGGCCGGGGAGCTGTTTTTT. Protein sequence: CATSRVSGAGELFF.

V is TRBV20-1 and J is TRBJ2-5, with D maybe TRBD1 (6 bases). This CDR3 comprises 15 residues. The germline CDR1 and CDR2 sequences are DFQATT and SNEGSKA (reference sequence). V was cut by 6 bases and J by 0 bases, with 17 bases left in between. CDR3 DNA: TGCAGTGCGCAGCCACGGGACACCCACCAAGAGACCCAGTACTTC. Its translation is CSAQPRDTHQETQYF.

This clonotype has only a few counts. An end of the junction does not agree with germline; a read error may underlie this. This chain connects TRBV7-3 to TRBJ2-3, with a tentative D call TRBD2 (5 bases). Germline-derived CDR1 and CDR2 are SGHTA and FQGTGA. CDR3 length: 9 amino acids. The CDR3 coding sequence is TGTGCCAGCAGCTTAACGGGAGATTTT. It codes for CASSLTGDF.

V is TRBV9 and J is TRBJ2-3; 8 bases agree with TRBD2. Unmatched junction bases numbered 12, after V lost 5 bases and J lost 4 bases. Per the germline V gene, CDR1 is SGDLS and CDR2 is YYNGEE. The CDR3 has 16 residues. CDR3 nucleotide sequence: TGTGCCAGCAGTGACCTTGCCGGGGGGGCCGCAGATACGCAGTATTTT. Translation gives CASSDLAGGAADTQYF.

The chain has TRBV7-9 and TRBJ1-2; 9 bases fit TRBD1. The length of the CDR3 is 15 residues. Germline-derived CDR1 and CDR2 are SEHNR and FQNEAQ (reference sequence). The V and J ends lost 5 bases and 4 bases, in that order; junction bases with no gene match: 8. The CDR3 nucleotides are TGTGCCAGCAGCGAACGACAGGGGGACTTCTATGGCTACACCTTC. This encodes CASSERQGDFYGYTF.

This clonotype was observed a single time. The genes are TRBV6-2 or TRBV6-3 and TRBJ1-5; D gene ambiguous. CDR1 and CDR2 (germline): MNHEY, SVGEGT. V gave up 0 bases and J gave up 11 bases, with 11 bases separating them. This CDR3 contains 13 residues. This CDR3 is CASSYSLAITQHF. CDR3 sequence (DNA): TGTGCCAGCAGTTACTCTTTGGCGATCACCCAGCATTTT.

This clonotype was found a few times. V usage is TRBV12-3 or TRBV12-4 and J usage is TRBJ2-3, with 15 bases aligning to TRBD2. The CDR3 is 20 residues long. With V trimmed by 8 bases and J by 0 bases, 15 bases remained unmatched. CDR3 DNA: TGTGCCAGCGTCCCGGGACTAGCGGGGGGCCGCCACATAAGCACAGATACGCAGTATTTT. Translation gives CASVPGLAGGRHISTDTQYF.

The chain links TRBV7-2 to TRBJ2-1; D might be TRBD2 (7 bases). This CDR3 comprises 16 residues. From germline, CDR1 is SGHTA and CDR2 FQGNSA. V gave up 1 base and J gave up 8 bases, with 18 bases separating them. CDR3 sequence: CASSLGSAGAWDEQFF. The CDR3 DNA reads TGTGCCAGCAGCTTAGGGTCGGCGGGGGCCTGGGATGAGCAGTTCTTC.

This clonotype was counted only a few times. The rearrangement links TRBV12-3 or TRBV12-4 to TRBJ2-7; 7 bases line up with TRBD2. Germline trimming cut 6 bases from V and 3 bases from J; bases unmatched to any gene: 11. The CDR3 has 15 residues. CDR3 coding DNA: TGTGCCAGCAGCCCAGCCGGGGGGAGGATCTACGAGCAGTACTTC. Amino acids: CASSPAGGRIYEQYF.

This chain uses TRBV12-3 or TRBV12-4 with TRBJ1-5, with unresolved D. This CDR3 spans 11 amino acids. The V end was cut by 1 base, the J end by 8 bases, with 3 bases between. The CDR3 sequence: CASSLGEPQHF. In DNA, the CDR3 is TGTGCCAGCAGTTTAGGGGAGCCCCAGCATTTT.

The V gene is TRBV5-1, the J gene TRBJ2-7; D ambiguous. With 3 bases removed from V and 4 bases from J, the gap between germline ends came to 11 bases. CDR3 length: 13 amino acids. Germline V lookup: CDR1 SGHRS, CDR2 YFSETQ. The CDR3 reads CASSSRWGYEQYF. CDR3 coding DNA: TGCGCCAGCAGCTCTCGCTGGGGTTACGAGCAGTACTTC.